One T cell receptor beta chain is described in this entry. The CDR3 is 17 residues long. Germline values: CDR1 SNHLY, CDR2 FYNNEI. After removal of 4 bases from V and 0 bases from J, the junction contained 5 bases not matched to a gene. This specimen belongs to a study of identical twins. One entry per CDR3 protein results from TCRdb running MiXCR on the 5' RACE reads. This table has around 690,000 distinct CDR3 sequences, approximately 21% appearing once. These data were likewise used in another study, on T cells expressing NK-cell markers.

This clonotype was obtained from a young woman in good health. Material: PBMCs. The chain links TRBV2 to TRBJ2-3, with 12 bases identical to TRBD2. As DNA, the CDR3 is TGTGCCAGCAGTGGGTCTAGCGGGAGGGATAGCACAGATACGCAGTATTTT. It encodes CASSGSSGRDSTDTQYF.